This is a list of T cell receptor beta chains from one sample in a study of cytomegalovirus exposure and HLA in healthy donors. Measured with immunoSEQ multiplex PCR; TCRdb has only the in-frame clones, and not every one. Of 100,000 or so clones in the sample, roughly 15% were seen once. Sequenced input: PBMCs. These receptors originate from a female donor in good health and CMV-seronegative. Each CDR3 is given with its conserved first and last residue. A D gene is named only where the DNA matches it firmly. Clone sizes are given selectively: once, few, many, or a class where the clone is expanded.

J gene	CDR3 length	D gene	clone size	V gene	CDR3 protein	CDR3 DNA
TRBJ2-3	15	TRBD2	NA	TRBV12-5	CASGWGGIGTDTQYF	TGTGCTAGTGGTTGGGGGGGGATCGGGACAGATACGCAGTATTTT
TRBJ1-5	15	NA	few	TRBV5-6	CASSLMGFSNQPQHF	TGTGCCAGCAGCTTGATGGGCTTTAGCAATCAGCCCCAGCATTTT
TRBJ1-6	14	NA	NA	TRBV5-1	CASSLDRQNSPLHF	TGCGCCAGCAGCTTGGACAGGCAAAATTCACCCCTCCACTTT
TRBJ2-3	11	NA	few	TRBV20-1	CSAPTVDTQYF	TGCAGTGCTCCGACTGTGGATACGCAGTATTTT
TRBJ1-1	14	TRBD1	few	TRBV10-3	CAIREPGTGKYAFF	TGTGCCATCAGGGAACCCGGGACAGGGAAGTATGCTTTCTTT
TRBJ2-7	16	NA	NA	TRBV9	CASSVERGSPTYEQYF	TGTGCCAGCAGCGTCGAGAGGGGGAGCCCAACCTACGAGCAGTACTTC
TRBJ1-5	16	NA	few	TRBV2	CASSDSWGRGNQPQHF	TGTGCCAGCAGTGATTCGTGGGGCCGTGGGAATCAGCCCCAGCATTTT
TRBJ2-1	16	TRBD2	NA	TRBV7-9	CASSLVGGGALNEQFF	TGTGCCAGCAGCTTAGTTGGCGGGGGGGCTTTGAATGAGCAGTTCTTC
TRBJ2-2	15	TRBD1	few	TRBV5-1	CASSLKGAGTGELFF	TGCGCCAGCAGCCTCAAGGGGGCAGGGACCGGGGAGCTGTTTTTT
TRBJ1-3	14	NA	few	TRBV27	CASRPPGLGNTIYF	TGTGCCAGCAGACCACCGGGACTGGGAAACACCATATATTTT
TRBJ1-5	13	NA	few	TRBV10-3	CAISGIGNQPQHF	TGTGCCATCAGCGGGATTGGCAATCAGCCCCAGCATTTT
TRBJ1-3	16	NA	NA	TRBV28	CASRLQGTSSGNTIYF	TGTGCCAGCAGGTTACAGGGCACGAGCTCTGGAAACACCATATATTTT
TRBJ2-7	14	TRBD1	NA	TRBV4-1	CASSPGTGAYEQYF	TGCGCCAGCAGCCCCGGGACAGGGGCCTACGAGCAGTACTTC
TRBJ2-5	12	NA	few	TRBV10-3	CATRDTQETQYF	TGTGCCACCCGGGACACTCAAGAGACCCAGTACTTC
TRBJ2-7	16	NA	NA	TRBV6-5	CASSYSPPVELYEQYF	TGTGCCAGCAGTTACTCGCCCCCGGTAGAACTCTACGAGCAGTACTTC
TRBJ2-1	14	NA	few	TRBV7-8	CASSLGLNYNEQFF	TGTGCCAGCAGCTTAGGACTAAACTACAATGAGCAGTTCTTC
TRBJ1-2	13	NA	NA	TRBV27	CASSLQGYYGYTF	TGTGCCAGCAGTCTTCAGGGGTACTATGGCTACACCTTC
TRBJ1-4	15	NA	NA	TRBV25-1	CASSDARSPNEKLFF	TGTGCCAGCAGTGACGCCAGGTCCCCTAATGAAAAACTGTTTTTT
TRBJ1-1	13	NA	few	TRBV30	CASQDSQYTEAFF	TGTGCCTCGCAAGACAGTCAGTACACTGAAGCTTTCTTT
TRBJ2-1	14	NA	NA	TRBV5-1	CASSSPTRTNEQFF	TGCGCCAGCAGCTCCCCTACTAGAACAAATGAGCAGTTCTTC
TRBJ2-7	16	NA	NA	TRBV4-3	CASSQLLRGVTYEQYF	TGCGCCAGCAGCCAGTTACTACGCGGAGTCACCTACGAGCAGTACTTC
TRBJ1-1	14	NA	NA	TRBV5-1	CASSLVSGGTEAFF	TGCGCCAGCAGCTTGGTGTCCGGGGGCACTGAAGCTTTCTTT
TRBJ2-5	15	TRBD1	few	TRBV29-1	CSVEGDRGEQETQYF	TGCAGCGTTGAAGGAGACAGGGGGGAACAAGAGACCCAGTACTTC
TRBJ2-7	14	TRBD1	NA	TRBV6-1	CASSGDSGFYEQYF	TGTGCCAGCAGTGGGGACAGTGGGTTCTACGAGCAGTACTTC
TRBJ1-2	11	NA	few	TRBV12-5	CASGLVGAPHF	TGTGCTAGTGGTTTGGTTGGGGCCCCTCACTTC
TRBJ1-3	13	NA	few	TRBV18	CASSPRSGNTIYF	TGTGCCAGCTCACCGAGATCCGGAAACACCATATATTTT
TRBJ2-7	16	TRBD2	NA	TRBV5-6	CASTPSWRESIYEQYF	TGTGCCAGCACCCCAAGCTGGCGGGAGAGCATCTACGAGCAGTACTTC
TRBJ1-6	20	NA	NA	TRBV4-3	CASSQSSQGQSQAYNSPLHF	TGCGCCAGCAGTCAGTCGTCGCAGGGCCAGTCTCAAGCCTATAATTCACCCCTCCACTTT
TRBJ1-4	17	NA	NA	TRBV7-2	CASSLTAGGAANEKLFF	TGTGCCAGCAGCTTAACGGCAGGAGGAGCTGCTAATGAAAAACTGTTTTTT
TRBJ2-1	16	TRBD2	few	TRBV7-3	CASSRTGTSGRFGQFF	TGTGCCAGCAGCCGAACCGGGACTAGCGGGAGGTTTGGGCAGTTCTTC
TRBJ2-3	17	NA	few	TRBV4-3	CASSQDQRRASTDTQYF	TGCGCCAGCAGCCAAGATCAACGGAGGGCGTCCACAGATACGCAGTATTTT
TRBJ2-2	14	NA	few	TRBV19	CASSPWTDTGELFF	TGTGCCAGTAGTCCGTGGACAGACACCGGGGAGCTGTTTTTT
TRBJ2-1	13	TRBD2	few	TRBV7-9	CASSPGGAHEQFF	TGTGCCAGCAGCCCCGGGGGGGCCCATGAGCAGTTCTTC
TRBJ2-3	14	NA	NA	TRBV29-1	CSVEGRIHTDTQYF	TGCAGCGTAGAGGGCAGGATCCACACAGATACGCAGTATTTT
TRBJ1-1	14	NA	NA	TRBV5-1	CASRLNSGTTEAFF	TGCGCCAGCAGACTAAACTCCGGCACCACTGAAGCTTTCTTT
TRBJ1-4	15	TRBD1	few	TRBV9	CASSVQGQGSEKLFF	TGTGCCAGCAGCGTACAGGGACAGGGATCTGAAAAACTGTTTTTT
TRBJ1-5	13	NA	NA	TRBV30	CAWRGGEHQPQHF	TGTGCCTGGAGAGGGGGAGAGCATCAGCCCCAGCATTTT
TRBJ1-1	13	NA	NA	TRBV5-1	CASSLVRGALAFF	TGCGCCAGCAGCTTGGTACGGGGGGCTTTGGCTTTCTTT
TRBJ2-7	12	NA	few	TRBV7-3	CASSLGRGEQYF	TGTGCCAGCAGCCTAGGGCGCGGGGAGCAGTACTTC
TRBJ2-7	14	NA	NA	TRBV30	CAWSVSGTKYEQYF	TGTGCCTGGAGTGTTTCCGGGACAAAGTACGAGCAGTACTTC
TRBJ2-7	15	TRBD2	NA	TRBV5-1	CASKPLAGAKYEQYF	TGCGCCAGCAAGCCACTAGCGGGGGCCAAATACGAGCAGTACTTC